The clone carrying this TCR beta chain turned up a few times. Its antigen is currently unknown. Stated time point: persistent/refractory GD, antithyroid drugs over 5 years with positive TRAb. Scientists built the TCR library using RNA that was extracted from PBMCs. The data derive from a study of regulatory T cells in long-lasting Graves disease. Overall study: Persistence in Graves' disease required over 5 years of antithyroid drugs plus positive TSH receptor antibodies.

V was trimmed by 0 bases and J by 0 bases, leaving 6 bases between them. The CDR3 runs to 14 residues. Germline V gene data show CDR1 as MNHEY and CDR2 as SVGEGT. General study findings and limits: Persistent patients shared fewer than 3,500 public clonotypes among themselves. Newly diagnosed patients shared fewer, at about 890. Thyroid tissue was not sampled; only peripheral blood was. Persistent disease was associated with favored TRBV28 usage and with favored use of TRBJ1-2 and TRBJ2-5.

The authors built TCR beta libraries using iRepertoire HTBI primers and Arm-PCR of CDR3 regions. Using its own MiXCR run on the multiplex PCR reads, TCRdb lists one record per CDR3 protein. Among hundreds of thousands of distinct CDR3 sequences, around 32% were seen once, and the ten largest hold 35% to 55%. Sequences were derived from peripheral blood mononuclear cells (PBMCs), sampled when the disease was refractory, from a patient treated with antithyroid drugs. The TCR was taken from a female donor with Graves disease. The V and J genes are TRBV6-2 or TRBV6-3 and TRBJ2-7; no reliable D call. CDR3 nucleotide sequence: TGTGCCAGCAGTTACTCTAAGCCCTCCTACGAGCAGTACTTC. This gives the protein CASSYSKPSYEQYF.